This T cell receptor beta chain was found in a study of shared clonotypes between healthy human individuals. Clones were sequenced by immunoSEQ multiplex PCR, and TCRdb holds only the in-frame ones, with some missing. Among about 2.4 million clones listed, 93% were seen once. Points on this clone: Other DNA variants within this sample encode the same CDR3.

V lost 7 bases to trimming and J lost 3 bases, with 9 bases between them. The length of the CDR3 is 12 residues. Germline V gene data show CDR1 as SQVTM and CDR2 as ANQGSEA. J is TRBJ2-2 and V is TRBV29-1, with D perhaps TRBD1 (5 bases). The sequence came from a man between 18 and 29 years old in good health. Some clones in this sample may be carry-over from other donors' samples. Sequencing was carried out using naive CD4+ T cells from PBMCs. Described subset: CD45RA+ positively selected. The CDR3 region is CSAGLDTGELFF. The CDR3 nucleotides are TGCAGCGCAGGGCTGGACACCGGGGAGCTGTTTTTT.